This T cell receptor (beta chain) was recorded in a study of blood T cell repertoires in COVID-19. About the study: T cells, B-cell-depleted T cells, or PBMCs supplied cDNA or gDNA.

The CDR3 has 11 amino acids. With 5 bases removed from V and 3 bases from J, the gap between germline ends came to 4 bases. The germline CDR1 and CDR2 sequences are MDHEN and SYDVKM. Original data processing: Scientists estimated how many nucleated cells there were by amplifying reference gene primers. The data were produced by immunoSEQ multiplex PCR, yet TCRdb's version contains in-frame clones alone and is incomplete. The D gene and trimming were derived from the DNA, and the V and J assignments and clone size from that table. The sample includes 200,000 to 250,000 clones, roughly 85% of them seen just once.

V and J are TRBV28 and TRBJ1-1; no clear D gene. The TCR comes from a man between 45 and 60 years old who had recovered from COVID-19. The source material was peripheral blood. The CDR3 loop reads CASSLYTEAFF. The DNA for the CDR3 is TGTGCCAGCAGTCTTTACACTGAAGCTTTCTTT.